This T cell receptor (beta chain) appears in the sequencing data of a study of OX40 agonist ivuxolimab in advanced cancers. In the study overall: The dose-escalation group included hepatocellular carcinoma, melanoma, renal cell carcinoma and head and neck cancer. The mean age was approximately 60 years, ranging from about 23 to 79, with less than 90% of participants male. Antecedent anti-PD-1, anti-PD-L1 or anti-CTLA-4 therapy was permissible, with about 40% having received some.

No patient had autoimmune disease or received systemic immunosuppression. The germline V gene has CDR1 SEHNR and CDR2 FQNEAQ (reference sequence). The V end was cut by 5 bases, the J end by 4 bases, with 17 bases between. The CDR3 consists of 15 residues. The table came from immunoSEQ multiplex PCR; TCRdb's copy has only in-frame clones and leaves some out. This table holds under 25,000 clones, roughly 80% found once. The J gene is TRBJ2-5, the V gene TRBV7-9, with D perhaps assigned TRBD1 or TRBD2 (6 bases each). Sequenced material: CD4+ or CD8+ T cells sorted from blood, taken in a trial of the OX40 agonist ivuxolimab. The receptor was derived from an adult with an advanced solid tumor such as melanoma, head and neck, liver or kidney cancer. In nucleotides, the CDR3 is TGTGCCAGCAGCGATATCGAAGGGGGGCCAGAGACCCAGTACTTC. Encoded protein: CASSDIEGGPETQYF. The full variable domain, completed using reference TRBV7-9 and TRBJ2-5, is DTGVSQNPRHKITKRGQNVTFRCDPISEHNRLYWYRQTLGQGPEFLTYFQNEAQLEKSRLLSDRFSAERPKGSFSTLEIQRTEQGDSAMYLCASSDIEGGPETQYFGPGTRLLVL.